This T cell receptor beta chain came from a study of blood T cell repertoires in COVID-19. This CDR3 region has 15 residues. Germline CDR1 MNHEY, CDR2 SMNVEV (reference sequence). Trimming shortened V by 6 bases and J by 0 bases, and 14 bases separated the two germline ends. TCRdb keeps only in-frame clones here, not all; method: immunoSEQ multiplex PCR. Here the sample spans over 150,000 clones, about 90% being singletons. This chain uses TRBV27 with TRBJ2-5; unclear D gene. Sequencing was carried out using peripheral blood. This TCR derives from a man aged 50-59 years with acute or convalescent COVID-19. The CDR3 DNA follows: TGTGCCAGCAGCCACTCTGCTGTGTACCAAGAGACCCAGTACTTC. This translates into CASSHSAVYQETQYF.